The next 11 T cell receptor beta chains were all read from a single sample in a study of cytomegalovirus exposure and HLA in healthy donors. This PCR relied on a set of 60 Vbeta primers and 13 Jbeta primers. Sequencing used immunoSEQ multiplex PCR; TCRdb keeps in-frame clones, though not all of them. The table includes approximately 190,000 clones, around 78% detected once. Material: PBMCs. Receptors originate from a woman between 25 and 40 years old in good health and CMV-seropositive.

The rearrangement links TRBV9 to TRBJ2-7; the D gene is possibly TRBD2 (5 bases). Germline CDR1 and CDR2: SGDLS and YYNGEE. V lost 0 bases to trimming and J lost 2 bases, with 12 bases between them. The CDR3 has 15 amino acids. CDR3 in DNA: TGTGCCAGCAGCGTAGGAGAGGGTATCACCTACGAGCAGTACTTC. This encodes CASSVGEGITYEQYF.

The rearrangement links TRBV10-2 to TRBJ2-3; D unclear. Germline assignment: CDR1 WSHSY and CDR2 SAAADI. CDR3 length: 12 residues. Trimming took 6 bases from V and 2 from J, leaving 6 bases between them. The CDR3 sequence is CASSPNTDTQYF. The CDR3 DNA sequence: TGCGCCAGCAGCCCAAACACAGATACGCAGTATTTT.

The chain employs TRBV30 and TRBJ1-6; 8 bases fit TRBD1. This CDR3 contains 15 residues. CDR1 is GTSNPN and CDR2 is SVGIG in the germline V gene (reference sequence). V lost 0 bases, J lost 9 bases, and 7 bases stayed unmatched. CDR3 in amino acids: CAWSVTPGGRSPLHF. As DNA, the CDR3 is TGTGCCTGGAGTGTAACGCCAGGGGGCCGTTCACCCCTCCACTTT.

In this sample, this clone turned up a few times. The chain employs TRBV27 and TRBJ2-5; D may be TRBD2 (6 bases). The CDR3 totals 13 residues. Deletions cut 2 bases from V and 7 bases from J, with 11 bases between. Germline V CDR1 and CDR2: MNHEY, SMNVEV (reference sequence). The CDR3 region has the DNA TGTGCCAGCAGTTTAGGGACTCTTGGGACCCAGTACTTC. It yields the protein CASSLGTLGTQYF.

J is TRBJ2-3 and V is TRBV13; 7 positions agree with TRBD2. Germline CDR1 and CDR2: PRHDT and FYEKMQ (reference sequence). The CDR3 is made up of 16 amino acids. The V gene end was trimmed by 2 bases and the J gene end by 6 bases; junction bases not matched to a gene: 11. The CDR3 reads CASSLKGWGGSDTQYF. The CDR3 DNA follows: TGTGCCAGCAGCTTAAAAGGGTGGGGGGGTTCGGATACGCAGTATTTT.

The chain is built from TRBV25-1 and TRBJ2-7; perhaps TRBD1 as D (6 bases). The CDR3 spans 15 residues. Germline V CDR1 and CDR2: MGHDK, SYGVNS. The V and J ends lost 2 bases and 3 bases respectively, with 14 bases between them. The CDR3 protein is CASSEQQGGGYEQYF. CDR3 bases: TGTGCCAGCAGTGAACAACAGGGTGGAGGCTACGAGCAGTACTTC.

This clone was detected only a few times. The germline gene is not matched at one end of the junction; a read error may be the cause. The chain has TRBV7-9 and TRBJ1-2; D is undetermined. Germline V gene data show CDR1 as SEHNR and CDR2 as FQNEAQ (reference sequence). CDR3 length: 16 residues. In nucleotides, the CDR3 is TGTTCCAGCAGCCTCCCGACGAGGTCCCCTAACTATGGCTACACCTTC. This codes for CSSSLPTRSPNYGYTF.

Regarding this clone: Other DNA sequences from this sample encode an identical CDR3 as well. The chain combines TRBV28 with TRBJ1-2; D not certain. Trimming left V 3 bases short and J 2 bases short, with 4 bases between. Germline loops: CDR1 MDHEN, CDR2 SYDVKM. The CDR3 is 12 residues long. The CDR3 region is CASSFSNYGYTF. CDR3 in DNA: TGTGCCAGCAGTTTCTCGAACTATGGCTACACCTTC.

This clone was seen a few times. V usage is TRBV15 and J usage is TRBJ2-7; D perhaps matches TRBD2 (7 bases). Trimming took off 1 base at V and 0 bases at J, with 16 bases between the two ends. This CDR3 contains 17 residues. In germline, CDR1 is LNHNV, CDR2 YYDKDF (reference sequence). CDR3 in amino acids: CATSRGGGAGASYEQYF. Here the CDR3 DNA reads TGTGCCACCAGCAGAGGTGGGGGGGCGGGGGCCTCCTACGAGCAGTACTTC.

The chain is built from TRBV4-1 and TRBJ2-5, with D possibly TRBD2 on 6 matching bases. Trimming stripped 4 bases from V and 2 bases from J, with 11 bases between. The CDR3 contains 14 residues. The germline V gene encodes CDR1 MGHRA and CDR2 YSYEKL. Here the CDR3 DNA reads TGCGCCAGCAGCCCCGGGACTGTACAAGAGACCCAGTACTTC. This translates into CASSPGTVQETQYF.

The CDR3, as DNA: TGTGCCAGCAGCCGAGGGGACACCGACAATGAGCAGTTCTTC. As protein: CASSRGDTDNEQFF. The V call is TRBV25-1, the J call TRBJ2-1, with D maybe TRBD1 (6 bases). Between the trimmed V and J ends, which lost 6 bases and 5 bases, there was a span of 14 bases. CDR1 is MGHDK, CDR2 SYGVNS, per germline. The CDR3 runs to 14 residues.